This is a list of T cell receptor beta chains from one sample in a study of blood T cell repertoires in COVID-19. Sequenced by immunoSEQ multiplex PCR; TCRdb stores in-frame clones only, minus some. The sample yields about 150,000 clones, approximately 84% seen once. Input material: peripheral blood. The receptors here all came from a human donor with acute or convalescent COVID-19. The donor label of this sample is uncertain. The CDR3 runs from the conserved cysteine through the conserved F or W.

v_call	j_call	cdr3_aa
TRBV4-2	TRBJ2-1	CASSVNRGLAGKYNEQFF
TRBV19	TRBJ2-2	CASNTGWGKNTGELFF
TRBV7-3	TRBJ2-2	CASSSYRNTGELFF
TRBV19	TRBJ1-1	CASTPPGRGFGEAFF
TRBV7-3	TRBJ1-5	CASSLEGAVQPQHF
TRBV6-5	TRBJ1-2	CASRDDSNYGYTF
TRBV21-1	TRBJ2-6	CASKGGTGVPSSGANVLTF
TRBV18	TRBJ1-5	CASSQEQGDQPQHF
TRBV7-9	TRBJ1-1	CASSYGQNTEAFF
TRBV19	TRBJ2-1	CASSTWTGGVDEQFF
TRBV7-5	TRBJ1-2	CARRLYGYTF
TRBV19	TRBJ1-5	CASSMEGQGWDSNQPQHF
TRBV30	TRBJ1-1	CAWRLGAKDTEAFF
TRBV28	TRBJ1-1	CASSLIGGPLAGAFF
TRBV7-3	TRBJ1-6	CASSPGNNSPLHF
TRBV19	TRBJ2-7	CASSISGPSNEQYF
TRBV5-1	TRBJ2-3	CASSFGTGNTDTQYF
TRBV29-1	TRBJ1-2	CSVIRQGALGYTF
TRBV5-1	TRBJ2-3	CASSLWRGGDTDTQYF
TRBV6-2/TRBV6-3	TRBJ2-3	CASSTTYPNTQYF
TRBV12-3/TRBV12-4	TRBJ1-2	CASSRQGLYGYTF
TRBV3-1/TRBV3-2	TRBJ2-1	CASSQDSATYNEQFF
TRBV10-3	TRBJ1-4	CATQGTAGEKLFF
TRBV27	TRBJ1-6	CASSFTPGGSNSPLHF
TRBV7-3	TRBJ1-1	CASSLTVVRGTEAFF
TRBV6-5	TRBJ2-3	CASRDSSSSTDTQYF
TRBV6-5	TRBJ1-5	CASSYGGARNQPQHF
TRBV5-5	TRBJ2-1	CASSLAARIYNEQFF
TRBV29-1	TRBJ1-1	CSVPILRDRGTLNTEAFF
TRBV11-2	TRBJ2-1	CASSYPSSYNEQFF
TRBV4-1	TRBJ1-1	CASSQDGRDRGIRTEAFF
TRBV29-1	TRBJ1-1	CSGQVSQETEAFF